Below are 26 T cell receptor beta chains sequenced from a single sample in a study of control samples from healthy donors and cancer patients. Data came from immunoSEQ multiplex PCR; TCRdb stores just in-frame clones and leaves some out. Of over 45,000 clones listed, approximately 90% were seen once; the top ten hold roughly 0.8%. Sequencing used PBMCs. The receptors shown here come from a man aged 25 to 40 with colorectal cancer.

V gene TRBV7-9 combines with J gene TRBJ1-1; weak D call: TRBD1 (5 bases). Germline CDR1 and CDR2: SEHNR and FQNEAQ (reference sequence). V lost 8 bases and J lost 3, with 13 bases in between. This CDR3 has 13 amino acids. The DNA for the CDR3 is TGTGCCAGCGGGTCGTGGGGGGACACTGAAGCTTTCTTT. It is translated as CASGSWGDTEAFF.

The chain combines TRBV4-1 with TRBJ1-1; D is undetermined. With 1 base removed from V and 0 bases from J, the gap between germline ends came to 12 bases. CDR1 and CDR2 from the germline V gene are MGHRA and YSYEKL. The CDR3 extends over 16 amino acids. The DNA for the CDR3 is TGCGCCAGCAGCCAAGTTTTGGAGAAAATGAACACTGAAGCTTTCTTT. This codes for CASSQVLEKMNTEAFF.

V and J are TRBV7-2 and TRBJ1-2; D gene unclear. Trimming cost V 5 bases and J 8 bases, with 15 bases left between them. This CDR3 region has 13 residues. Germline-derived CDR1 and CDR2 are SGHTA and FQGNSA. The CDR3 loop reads CASSPDHLRGYTF. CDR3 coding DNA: TGTGCCAGCAGCCCGGATCATTTAAGGGGCTACACCTTC.

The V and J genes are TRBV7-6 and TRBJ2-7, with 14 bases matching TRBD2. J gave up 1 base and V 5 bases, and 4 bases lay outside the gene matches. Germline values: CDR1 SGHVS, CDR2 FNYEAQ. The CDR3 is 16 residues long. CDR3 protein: CASSLGLAGGSYEQYF. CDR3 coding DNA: TGTGCCAGCAGCCTCGGACTAGCGGGGGGTTCCTACGAGCAGTACTTC.

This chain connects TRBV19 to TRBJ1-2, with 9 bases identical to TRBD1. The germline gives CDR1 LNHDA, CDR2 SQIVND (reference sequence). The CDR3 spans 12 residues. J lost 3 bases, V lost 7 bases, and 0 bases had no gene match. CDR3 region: CASNRGHYGYTF. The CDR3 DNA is TGTGCCAGTAACAGGGGGCACTATGGCTACACCTTC.

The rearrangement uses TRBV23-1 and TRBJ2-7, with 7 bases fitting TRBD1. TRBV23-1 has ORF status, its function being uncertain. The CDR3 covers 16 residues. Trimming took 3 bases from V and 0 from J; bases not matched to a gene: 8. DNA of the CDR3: TGCGCCAGCAGTCATCCTCGGACAGGTGTCTCCTACGAGCAGTACTTC. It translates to CASSHPRTGVSYEQYF.

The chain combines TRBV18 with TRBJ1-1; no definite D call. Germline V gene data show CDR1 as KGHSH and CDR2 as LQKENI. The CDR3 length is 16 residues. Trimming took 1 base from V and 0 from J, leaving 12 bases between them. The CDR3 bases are TGTGCCAGCTCACCACGCCATCATTCCATGAACACTGAAGCTTTCTTT. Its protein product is CASSPRHHSMNTEAFF.

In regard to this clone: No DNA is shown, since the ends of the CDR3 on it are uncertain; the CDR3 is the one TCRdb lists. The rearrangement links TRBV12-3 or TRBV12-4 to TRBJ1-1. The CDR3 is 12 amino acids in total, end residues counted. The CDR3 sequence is CASSSSGAEAFF.

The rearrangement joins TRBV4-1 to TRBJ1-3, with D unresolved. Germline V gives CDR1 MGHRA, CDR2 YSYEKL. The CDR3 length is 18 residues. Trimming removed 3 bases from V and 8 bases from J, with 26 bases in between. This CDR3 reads CASSHPLIEGSRLDTIYF. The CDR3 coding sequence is TGCGCCAGCAGCCACCCCCTCATAGAGGGCTCCAGGTTGGACACCATATATTTT.

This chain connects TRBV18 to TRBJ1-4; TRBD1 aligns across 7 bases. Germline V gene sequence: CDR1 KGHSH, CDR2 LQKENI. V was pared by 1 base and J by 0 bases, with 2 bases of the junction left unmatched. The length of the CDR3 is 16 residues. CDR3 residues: CASSPRQGTTNEKLFF. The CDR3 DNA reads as TGTGCCAGCTCACCACGACAGGGAACAACTAATGAAAAACTGTTTTTT.

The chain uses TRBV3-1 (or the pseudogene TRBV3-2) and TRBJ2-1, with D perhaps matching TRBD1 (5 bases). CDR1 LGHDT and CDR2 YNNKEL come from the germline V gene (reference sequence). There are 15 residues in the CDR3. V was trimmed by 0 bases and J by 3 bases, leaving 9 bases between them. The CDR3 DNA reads TGTGCCAGCAGCCAAGATGCCCAGGGCTACAATGAGCAGTTCTTC. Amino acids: CASSQDAQGYNEQFF.

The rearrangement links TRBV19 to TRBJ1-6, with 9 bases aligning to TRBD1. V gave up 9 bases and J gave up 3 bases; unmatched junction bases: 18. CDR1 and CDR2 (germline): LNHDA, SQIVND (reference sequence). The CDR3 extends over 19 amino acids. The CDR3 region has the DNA TGTGCCAGCAGTCCCACCGGGACAGGGACCCTACGCTATAATTCACCCCTCCACTTT. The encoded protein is CASSPTGTGTLRYNSPLHF.

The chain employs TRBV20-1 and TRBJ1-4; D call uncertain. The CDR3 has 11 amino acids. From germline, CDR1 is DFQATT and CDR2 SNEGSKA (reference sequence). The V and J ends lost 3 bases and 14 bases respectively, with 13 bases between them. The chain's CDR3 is CSASRRVELFF. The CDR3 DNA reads TGCAGTGCTAGTAGAAGGGTAGAGCTGTTTTTT.

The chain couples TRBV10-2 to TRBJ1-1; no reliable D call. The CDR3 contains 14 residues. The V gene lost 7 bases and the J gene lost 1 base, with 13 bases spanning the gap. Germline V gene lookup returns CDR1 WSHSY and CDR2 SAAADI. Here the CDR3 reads CASTGGRQNTEAFF. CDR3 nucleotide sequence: TGCGCCAGCACTGGAGGGAGGCAGAACACTGAAGCTTTCTTT.

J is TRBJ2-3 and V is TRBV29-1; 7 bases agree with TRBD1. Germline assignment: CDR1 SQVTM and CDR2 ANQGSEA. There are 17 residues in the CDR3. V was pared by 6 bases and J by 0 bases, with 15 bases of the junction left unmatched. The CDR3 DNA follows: TGCAGCGTAGCCTTTGGGCGGCAGGACAGGAGCACAGATACGCAGTATTTT. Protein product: CSVAFGRQDRSTDTQYF.

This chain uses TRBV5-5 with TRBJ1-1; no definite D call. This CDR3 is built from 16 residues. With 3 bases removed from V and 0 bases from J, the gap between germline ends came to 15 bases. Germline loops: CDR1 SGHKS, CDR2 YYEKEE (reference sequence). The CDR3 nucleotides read TGTGCCAGCAGCTCGAACAGCGGGTTTATGAACACTGAAGCTTTCTTT. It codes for CASSSNSGFMNTEAFF.

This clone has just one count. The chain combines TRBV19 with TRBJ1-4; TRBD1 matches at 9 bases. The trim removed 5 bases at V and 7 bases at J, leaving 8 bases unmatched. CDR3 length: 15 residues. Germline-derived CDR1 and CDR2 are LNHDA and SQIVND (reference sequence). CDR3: CASSSTGGAREKLFF. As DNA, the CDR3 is TGTGCCAGTAGTTCTACAGGGGGCGCACGTGAAAAACTGTTTTTT.

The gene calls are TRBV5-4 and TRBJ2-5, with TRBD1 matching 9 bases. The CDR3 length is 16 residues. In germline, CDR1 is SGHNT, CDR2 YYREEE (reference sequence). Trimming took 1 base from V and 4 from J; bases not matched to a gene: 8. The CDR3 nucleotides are TGTGCCAGCAGCTTGTCTCGGACAGGGGACGGAGAGACCCAGTACTTC. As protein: CASSLSRTGDGETQYF.

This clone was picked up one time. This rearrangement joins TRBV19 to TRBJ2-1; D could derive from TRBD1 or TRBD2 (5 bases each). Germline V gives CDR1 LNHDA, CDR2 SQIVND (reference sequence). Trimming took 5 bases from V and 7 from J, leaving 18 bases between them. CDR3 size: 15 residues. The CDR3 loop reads CASSSNYRDLNEQFF. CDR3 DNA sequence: TGTGCCAGTAGTTCTAATTACCGGGACCTTAATGAGCAGTTCTTC.

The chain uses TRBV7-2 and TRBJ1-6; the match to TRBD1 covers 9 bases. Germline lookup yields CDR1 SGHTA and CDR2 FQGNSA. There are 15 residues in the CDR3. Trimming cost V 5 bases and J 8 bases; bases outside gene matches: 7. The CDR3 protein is CASSPRTGVDSPLHF. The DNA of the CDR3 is TGTGCCAGCAGCCCAAGGACAGGGGTGGATTCACCCCTCCACTTT.

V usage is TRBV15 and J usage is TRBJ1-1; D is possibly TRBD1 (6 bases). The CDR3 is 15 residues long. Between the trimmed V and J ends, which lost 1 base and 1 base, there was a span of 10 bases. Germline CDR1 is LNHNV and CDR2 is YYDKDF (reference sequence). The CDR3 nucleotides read TGTGCCACCAGCAGAGTCAGAGGGGGGAACACTGAAGCTTTCTTT. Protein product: CATSRVRGGNTEAFF.

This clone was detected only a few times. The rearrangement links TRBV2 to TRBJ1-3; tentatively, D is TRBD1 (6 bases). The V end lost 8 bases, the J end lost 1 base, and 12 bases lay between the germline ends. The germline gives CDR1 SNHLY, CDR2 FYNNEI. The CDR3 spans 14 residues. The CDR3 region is CASAPRGSGNTIYF. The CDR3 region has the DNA TGTGCCAGCGCGCCGAGGGGGTCTGGAAACACCATATATTTT.

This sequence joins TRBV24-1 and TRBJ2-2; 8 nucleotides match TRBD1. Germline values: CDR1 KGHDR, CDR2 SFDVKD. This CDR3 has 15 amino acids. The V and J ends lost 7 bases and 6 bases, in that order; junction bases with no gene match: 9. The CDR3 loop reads CATSSPQGAPGELFF. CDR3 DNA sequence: TGTGCCACCAGCTCGCCTCAGGGGGCTCCCGGGGAGCTGTTTTTT.

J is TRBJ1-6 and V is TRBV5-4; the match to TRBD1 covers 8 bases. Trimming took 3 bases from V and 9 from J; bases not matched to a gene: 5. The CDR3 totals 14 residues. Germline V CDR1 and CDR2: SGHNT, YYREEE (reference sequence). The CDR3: CASSWDRISSPLHF. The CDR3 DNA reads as TGTGCCAGCAGCTGGGACAGGATCTCTTCACCCCTCCACTTT.

The CDR3: CASSTPPGRHSGANVLTF. CDR3 bases: TGTGCCAGTAGTACACCCCCGGGACGGCACTCTGGGGCCAACGTCCTGACTTTC. This sequence joins TRBV19 and TRBJ2-6, with D perhaps TRBD1 or TRBD2 (5 bases each). The CDR3 totals 18 residues. Germline CDR1 LNHDA, CDR2 SQIVND (reference sequence). Trimming pared 4 bases from V and 0 bases from J, leaving 16 bases between. Complete variable domain (other parts from reference TRBV19 and TRBJ2-6): DGGITQSPKYLFRKEGQNVTLSCEQNLNHDAMYWYRQDPGQGLRLIYYSQIVNDFQKGDIAEGYSVSREKKESFPLTVTSAQKNPTAFYLCASSTPPGRHSGANVLTFGAGSRLTVL.

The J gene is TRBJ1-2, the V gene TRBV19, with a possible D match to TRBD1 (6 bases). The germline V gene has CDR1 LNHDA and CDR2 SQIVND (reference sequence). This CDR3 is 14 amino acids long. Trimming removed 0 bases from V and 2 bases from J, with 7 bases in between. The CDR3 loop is CASSIDRGNYGYTF. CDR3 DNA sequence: TGTGCCAGTAGTATAGACAGGGGCAACTATGGCTACACCTTC.